These 23 T cell receptor beta chains were all obtained from the same sample, sequenced in a study of OX40 agonist ivuxolimab in advanced cancers. Library prep was done by the immunoSEQ multiplex PCR assay. TCRdb stores this immuneACCESS table with in-frame sequences only. Part of the clones is absent; in the studies checked, under half of the shortfall reflects unresolved V genes, and no reason is known for the rest. Across this sample there are 55,000 to 70,000 clones, with about 87% seen only once. Jointly, the top ten make up around 2.1% of the sample. The sample in question was CD4+ or CD8+ T cells sorted from blood, obtained in a trial of the OX40 agonist ivuxolimab. These receptors all stem from an adult with an advanced solid tumor such as melanoma, head and neck, liver or kidney cancer.

This clone was seen more than once but under ten times. Here the CDR3 reads CASTPGQGAGTDTQYF. For the CDR3, the DNA is TGTGCCAGCACCCCGGGACAGGGGGCCGGCACAGATACGCAGTATTTT. The chain couples TRBV2 to TRBJ2-3; TRBD1 matches at 12 bases. CDR1 is SNHLY, CDR2 FYNNEI, per germline. J lost 1 base, V lost 7 bases, and 6 bases had no gene match. CDR3 length equals 16 residues.

The rearrangement uses TRBV27 and TRBJ1-1, with D possibly being TRBD1 (6 bases). Looked up from germline, CDR1 is MNHEY and CDR2 is SMNVEV (reference sequence). The CDR3 covers 17 residues. Trimming cost V 4 bases and J 1 base, with 19 bases left between them. The CDR3 region is CASSSEHGGRGNTEAFF. The CDR3 coding sequence is TGTGCCAGCAGTTCCGAGCACGGGGGGCGAGGGAACACTGAAGCTTTCTTT.

The chain links TRBV5-5 to TRBJ1-1; TRBD1 agrees at 7 bases. V shed 3 bases and J 4 bases; nucleotides not matched to a gene: 9. There are 15 residues in the CDR3. Looked up from germline, CDR1 is SGHKS and CDR2 is YYEKEE (reference sequence). The CDR3 here is CASSWETGSLTEAFF. The CDR3 nucleotides read TGTGCCAGCAGCTGGGAGACAGGGTCGCTCACTGAAGCTTTCTTT. The whole variable domain, filled in from reference TRBV5-5 and TRBJ1-1, reads DAGVTQSPTHLIKTRGQQVTLRCSPISGHKSVSWYQQVLGQGPQFIFQYYEKEERGRGNFPDRFSARQFPNYSSELNVNALLLGDSALYLCASSWETGSLTEAFFGQGTRLTVV.

The gene calls are TRBV7-2 and TRBJ2-3, with D possibly matching TRBD2 (5 bases). V lost 3 bases and J lost 3, with 10 bases in between. The CDR3 sequence is 14 residues long. Germline loops: CDR1 SGHTA, CDR2 FQGNSA. This chain's CDR3 is CASSLGVWTDTQYF. The CDR3 nucleotides read TGTGCCAGCAGCTTGGGAGTATGGACAGATACGCAGTATTTT.

This sequence joins TRBV28 and TRBJ2-7, with unresolved D. Trimming cost V 5 bases and J 5 bases, with 10 bases left between them. Germline CDR1 reads MDHEN; CDR2 reads SYDVKM. CDR3 length: 12 amino acids. CDR3 nucleotide sequence: TGTGCCAGCAGTCCCTCCATTGACGAGCAGTACTTC. Protein product: CASSPSIDEQYF. The full variable domain, completed using reference TRBV28 and TRBJ2-7, is DVKVTQSSRYLVKRTGEKVFLECVQDMDHENMFWYRQDPGLGLRLIYFSYDVKMKEKGDIPEGYSVSREKKERFSLILESASTNQTSMYLCASSPSIDEQYFGPGTRLTVT.

CDR3 in DNA: TGTGCCACCAGCAGAGCGAGGGAGCCCCCGCGGAATGAGCAGTTCTTC. As protein: CATSRAREPPRNEQFF. The rearrangement links TRBV15 to TRBJ2-1; possible D gene TRBD2, 5 bases. This CDR3 has 16 amino acids. Germline CDR1 reads LNHNV; CDR2 reads YYDKDF (reference sequence). V shed 1 base and J shed 7 bases, with 17 bases lying between them.

This clone has only a few counts. The V and J genes are TRBV2 and TRBJ2-3; D uncertain. This CDR3 spans 17 amino acids. V was trimmed by 4 bases and J by 0 bases, leaving 17 bases between them. Germline CDR1 SNHLY, CDR2 FYNNEI. This chain's CDR3 is CASSGALGQTSTDTQYF. The CDR3 DNA reads as TGTGCCAGCAGTGGGGCTCTCGGGCAGACTAGCACAGATACGCAGTATTTT.

The chain carries TRBV10-3 and TRBJ1-1; TRBD1 might be the D (5 bases). With 10 bases removed from V and 7 bases from J, the gap between germline ends came to 19 bases. This CDR3 spans 13 amino acids. The V gene's germline CDR1 is ENHRY and CDR2 SYGVKD. CDR3 nucleotide sequence: TGTGCCACCAATATGGGACCGGGGTATGAAGCTTTCTTT. Translation gives CATNMGPGYEAFF.

In its sample, this clone was seen a few times. This rearrangement joins TRBV30 to TRBJ1-5, with TRBD1 matching 7 bases. Germline assignment: CDR1 GTSNPN and CDR2 SVGIG (reference sequence). The V and J ends lost 2 bases and 4 bases, in that order; junction bases with no gene match: 11. The CDR3 spans 16 residues. The CDR3 region has the DNA TGTGCCTGGAGTCTTGGGAGACAGGGAGGTAATCAGCCCCAGCATTTT. It encodes CAWSLGRQGGNQPQHF. Supplemented by reference TRBV30 and TRBJ1-5, the full variable domain reads SQTIHQWPATLVQPVGSPLSLECTVEGTSNPNLYWYRQAAGRGLQLLFYSVGIGQISSEVPQNLSASRPQDRQFILSSKKLLLSDSGFYLCAWSLGRQGGNQPQHFGDGTRLSIL.

V is TRBV5-1 and J is TRBJ2-2; maybe TRBD2 (6 bases). The CDR3 consists of 15 residues. Germline V gives CDR1 SGHRS, CDR2 YFSETQ. V lost 0 bases, J lost 3 bases, and 9 bases lay in between. The CDR3 sequence: CASSLDSGDTGELFF. DNA for the CDR3: TGCGCCAGCAGCTTGGATAGCGGTGACACCGGGGAGCTGTTTTTT.

The chain carries TRBV4-1 and TRBJ2-7; 8 bases align to TRBD1. The CDR3 has 15 residues. V shed 3 bases, J shed 4 bases, and the junction held 8 bases outside the gene matches. Germline CDR1 reads MGHRA; CDR2 reads YSYEKL. DNA of the CDR3: TGCGCCAGCAGCCAGATAACGACAGGGGTTTACGAGCAGTACTTC. Its protein product is CASSQITTGVYEQYF.

The rearrangement links TRBV5-8 to TRBJ2-2; 13 bases line up with TRBD2. Germline assignment: CDR1 SGHTS and CDR2 YDEGEE. The CDR3 has 15 amino acids. V was clipped by 5 bases and J by 7 bases; unmatched bases: 5. CDR3 bases: TGTGCCAGCAGTCCCGGACTAGCGGGAGTCGGGGAGCTGTTTTTT. It is translated as CASSPGLAGVGELFF.

The J gene is TRBJ1-1, the V gene TRBV19; D gene unclear. From germline, CDR1 is LNHDA and CDR2 SQIVND (reference sequence). Trimming stripped 5 bases from V and 2 bases from J, with 15 bases between. The CDR3 totals 15 residues. Here the CDR3 DNA reads TGTGCCAGTAGTGCCTACGCGGGCCGTAACACTGAAGCTTTCTTT. Translating gives CASSAYAGRNTEAFF.

The V and J genes are TRBV19 and TRBJ2-1; 8 bases are a match to TRBD1. J lost 8 bases, V lost 5 bases, and 8 bases had no gene match. Germline CDR1 LNHDA, CDR2 SQIVND (reference sequence). The CDR3 contains 14 residues. Written as DNA, the CDR3 is TGTGCCAGTAGTTCCTCGGACAGGGTGTATGAGCAGTTCTTC. Protein product: CASSSSDRVYEQFF.

The V and J genes are TRBV5-1 and TRBJ2-1; D is ambiguous. The V gene lost 0 bases and the J gene lost 0 bases, with 7 bases spanning the gap. The CDR3 runs 15 residues. The V gene's germline CDR1 is SGHRS and CDR2 YFSETQ. CDR3 sequence: CASSLDVSSYNEQFF. In DNA, the CDR3 is TGCGCCAGCAGCTTGGACGTGAGCTCCTACAATGAGCAGTTCTTC.

J is TRBJ2-3 and V is TRBV19; D is perhaps TRBD1 (6 bases). Germline loops: CDR1 LNHDA, CDR2 SQIVND (reference sequence). The CDR3 extends over 15 amino acids. V lost 2 bases and J 6 bases, leaving 15 bases between the germline ends. The CDR3 region is CASSINTGSGDTQYF. The CDR3 coding sequence is TGTGCCAGTAGTATAAACACAGGGTCGGGTGATACGCAGTATTTT.

V usage is TRBV27 and J usage is TRBJ1-1; D is uncertain. The CDR3 contains 13 residues. V lost 3 bases to trimming and J lost 3 bases, with 8 bases between them. The germline gives CDR1 MNHEY, CDR2 SMNVEV (reference sequence). The CDR3 spells CASSLTRHTEAFF. The DNA of the CDR3 is TGTGCCAGCAGTTTGACTAGGCACACTGAAGCTTTCTTT.

This chain joins TRBV9 and TRBJ2-1; D uncertain. V gave up 0 bases and J gave up 1 base, with 11 bases separating them. CDR1 SGDLS and CDR2 YYNGEE come from the germline V gene. This CDR3 spans 16 amino acids. The CDR3 region is CASSVGFSHSYNEQFF. The CDR3 DNA is TGTGCCAGCAGCGTAGGCTTCAGTCATTCCTACAATGAGCAGTTCTTC.

The rearrangement links TRBV11-2 to TRBJ1-1, with unresolved D. CDR1 SGHAT and CDR2 FQNNGV come from the germline V gene. V shed 3 bases and J shed 6 bases, with 5 bases lying between them. CDR3 length: 11 amino acids. The CDR3 coding sequence is TGTGCCAGCAGCTTTATGGCTGAAGCTTTCTTT. This gives the protein CASSFMAEAFF. The whole variable domain, remainder taken from reference TRBV11-2 and TRBJ1-1, is EAGVAQSPRYKIIEKRQSVAFWCNPISGHATLYWYQQILGQGPKLLIQFQNNGVVDDSQLPKDRFSAERLKGVDSTLKIQPAKLEDSAVYLCASSFMAEAFFGQGTRLTVV.

The V call is TRBV18, the J call TRBJ1-4; no clear D gene. This CDR3 has 15 amino acids. Germline V gene lookup returns CDR1 KGHSH and CDR2 LQKENI. The ends were cut back, 1 base at V and 8 bases at J, with 14 bases in the middle. In DNA, the CDR3 is TGTGCCAGCTCACCACAATCCAGTGCTCGAGAAAAACTGTTTTTT. Translation: CASSPQSSAREKLFF. The variable domain in full, completed from reference TRBV18 and TRBJ1-4, reads NAGVMQNPRHLVRRRGQEARLRCSPMKGHSHVYWYRQLPEEGLKFMVYLQKENIIDESGMPKERFSAEFPKEGPSILRIQQVVRGDSAAYFCASSPQSSAREKLFFGSGTQLSVL.

This rearrangement joins TRBV5-1 to TRBJ2-1; 10 nucleotides match TRBD2. Germline CDR1 is SGHRS and CDR2 is YFSETQ. J was trimmed by 7 bases and V by 0 bases; bases with no gene match: 7. This CDR3 contains 16 residues. In nucleotides, the CDR3 is TGCGCCAGCAGCTTGGGGTCTAGCGGGAGTGGGAATGAGCAGTTCTTC. Translating gives CASSLGSSGSGNEQFF.

The chain is built from TRBV5-6 and TRBJ2-4, with D perhaps TRBD2 (6 bases). Per germline, CDR1 SGHDT and CDR2 YYEEEE. The CDR3 contains 15 residues. V lost 2 bases to trimming and J lost 1 base, with 10 bases between them. The CDR3 sequence: CASSFGLLAKNIQYF. The CDR3 DNA reads TGTGCCAGCAGCTTTGGACTACTTGCCAAAAACATTCAGTACTTC.

V gene TRBV5-4 combines with J gene TRBJ2-1; the D gene is possibly TRBD2 (6 bases). The germline V and J ends were trimmed by 2 bases and 9 bases, with 15 bases remaining between them. Germline V gives CDR1 SGHNT, CDR2 YYREEE (reference sequence). The CDR3 runs to 14 residues. The CDR3 DNA is TGTGCCAGCAGCTTAGAAGGAGGGAACCGTGAGCAGTTCTTC. It specifies CASSLEGGNREQFF.